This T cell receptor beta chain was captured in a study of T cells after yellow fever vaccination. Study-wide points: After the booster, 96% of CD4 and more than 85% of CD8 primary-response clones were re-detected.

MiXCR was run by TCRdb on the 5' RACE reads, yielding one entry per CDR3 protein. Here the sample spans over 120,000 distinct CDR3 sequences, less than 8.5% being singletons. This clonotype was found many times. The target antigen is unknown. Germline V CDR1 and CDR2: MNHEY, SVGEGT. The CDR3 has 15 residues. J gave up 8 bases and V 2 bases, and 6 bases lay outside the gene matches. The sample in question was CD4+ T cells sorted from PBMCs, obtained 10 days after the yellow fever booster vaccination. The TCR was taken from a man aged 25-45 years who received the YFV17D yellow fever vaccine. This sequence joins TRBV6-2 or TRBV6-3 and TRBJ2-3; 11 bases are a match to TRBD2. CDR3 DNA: TGTGCCAGCAGTTACGTGGCTAGCGGGAGGCGTACGCAGTATTTT. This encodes CASSYVASGRRTQYF.